This T cell receptor beta chain comes out of a study of blood T cell repertoires in COVID-19. Background on the study: Sites across the United States, Italy and Spain contributed samples from acute and convalescent COVID-19.

Data came from immunoSEQ multiplex PCR; TCRdb stores just in-frame clones and leaves some out. In the table there are about 140,000 clones, about 86% of which are singletons. V trimming: 1 base; J trimming: 4 bases; junction bases outside the gene matches: 1. The CDR3 has 14 amino acids. Germline V gene lookup returns CDR1 SGHTA and CDR2 FQGNSA. This sequence originates from a woman aged 55-75 years with acute or convalescent COVID-19. The sequencing input was peripheral blood. This chain connects TRBV7-2 to TRBJ1-2; 9 nucleotides agree with TRBD1. The CDR3 DNA follows: TGTGCCAGCAGCTTAGAGACAGGGGGCTATGGCTACACCTTC. This encodes CASSLETGGYGYTF.